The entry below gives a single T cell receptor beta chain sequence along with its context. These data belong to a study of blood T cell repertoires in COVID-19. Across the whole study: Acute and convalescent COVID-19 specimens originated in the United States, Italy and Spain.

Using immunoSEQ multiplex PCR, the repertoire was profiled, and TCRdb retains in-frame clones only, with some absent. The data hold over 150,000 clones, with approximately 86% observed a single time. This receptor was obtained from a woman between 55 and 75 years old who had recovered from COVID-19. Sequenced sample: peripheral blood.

The CDR3 DNA reads as TGTGCCAGCAGAACGCCGGGATCGGCCTATGGCTACACCTTC. Translating it yields CASRTPGSAYGYTF. The chain uses TRBV6-5 and TRBJ1-2; D ambiguous. Germline assignment: CDR1 MNHEY and CDR2 SVGAGI. The CDR3 is 14 amino acids. The V end lost 6 bases, the J end lost 4 bases, and 15 bases lay between the germline ends.